The 15 T cell receptor beta chains listed next were all sequenced from one sample in a study of Graves' ophthalmopathy and Graves' hyperthyroidism. RNA transcripts provided the template for amplifying TCR beta CDR3 regions. After a first-round RT-PCR with HTBI primers, a second-round multiplex PCR was run. TCRdb recomputed calls from the multiplex PCR reads with MiXCR, one row per CDR3 protein. Of about 550,000 distinct CDR3 sequences in the sample, less than 45% were seen once. Material for sequencing was peripheral blood or thyroid tissue (not recorded which). These receptors were collected from an adult man with Graves' hyperthyroidism.

The chain recombines TRBV10-3 with TRBJ1-3; D is ambiguous. Germline loops: CDR1 ENHRY, CDR2 SYGVKD. The CDR3 length is 15 residues. V lost 2 bases, J lost 10 bases, and 18 bases lay in between. CDR3 region: CAISEGFSEQETIYF. The CDR3 bases are TGTGCCATCAGTGAGGGCTTCTCCGAGCAAGAGACCATATATTTT.

About this clonotype: The germline gene is not matched at one end of the junction; a read error may be the cause. V gene TRBV24-1 combines with J gene TRBJ2-6; possible D gene TRBD1, 6 bases. The DNA end is more similar to TRBJ2-1, so the J call may be wrong. CDR3 length equals 16 residues. Germline lookup yields CDR1 KGHDR and CDR2 SFDVKD. The CDR3 sequence is CASSEPRGRGGDEQFF. The CDR3, as DNA: TGTGCCAGCAGTGAACCCCGGGGTCGTGGGGGCGATGAGCAGTTCTTC.

This clonotype was picked up many times. V gene TRBV10-3 combines with J gene TRBJ1-1; D is perhaps TRBD1 (5 bases). There are 16 residues in the CDR3. V shed 0 bases and J shed 4 bases, with 15 bases lying between them. Germline lookup yields CDR1 ENHRY and CDR2 SYGVKD. This CDR3 is CAISESNGGGGTEAFF. CDR3 sequence (DNA): TGTGCCATCAGTGAGTCGAATGGTGGGGGAGGCACTGAAGCTTTCTTT.

V and J are TRBV7-2 and TRBJ2-7, with D perhaps TRBD2 (6 bases). V dropped 8 bases and J dropped 1 base, with 12 bases sitting between them. This CDR3 spans 13 amino acids. The V gene's germline CDR1 is SGHTA and CDR2 FQGNSA. In DNA, the CDR3 is TGTGCCAGCCTAGCGCTGGCGTCCTACGAGCAGTACTTC. Protein product: CASLALASYEQYF.

The chain has TRBV7-2 and TRBJ2-7, with 7 bases identical to TRBD2. The J call is uncertain, as TRBJ2-1 better fits the DNA end. Germline CDR1 reads SGHTA; CDR2 reads FQGNSA. This CDR3 is built from 15 residues. The CDR3 region is CASSLFASGYNEQFF. Here the CDR3 DNA reads TGTGCCAGCAGCTTGTTTGCTAGCGGCTACAATGAGCAGTTCTTC.

The chain carries TRBV25-1 and TRBJ2-5, with 11 bases lining up with TRBD2. This CDR3 has 15 amino acids. V lost 5 bases to trimming and J lost 5 bases; unmatched junction nucleotides: 7. Germline CDR1 MGHDK, CDR2 SYGVNS. CDR3 amino acids: CASSLTSGTAETQYF. DNA for the CDR3: TGTGCCAGCAGTTTGACTAGCGGGACCGCGGAGACCCAGTACTTC.

The chain combines TRBV7-2 with TRBJ2-1, with D tentatively TRBD2 (7 bases). V lost 1 base and J 0 bases, leaving 13 bases between the germline ends. CDR3 length: 17 amino acids. The germline V gene has CDR1 SGHTA and CDR2 FQGNSA. CDR3 loop: CASSLGGGGVSYNEQFF. The CDR3, as DNA: TGTGCCAGCAGCTTAGGGGGAGGGGGAGTCTCCTACAATGAGCAGTTCTTC.

The chain recombines TRBV30 with TRBJ1-5; TRBD1 matches at 7 bases. The CDR3 extends over 16 amino acids. With 3 bases clipped from V and 0 bases from J, the junction kept 8 bases outside the gene matches. Germline CDR1 and CDR2: GTSNPN and SVGIG (reference sequence). The CDR3 DNA reads TGTGCCTGGAGCCGGACAGGACGATATAGCAATCAGCCCCAGCATTTT. This codes for CAWSRTGRYSNQPQHF.

Comment on this clonotype: A much larger clone sits a single nucleotide away, making a read error possible. The J gene is TRBJ2-7, the V gene TRBV5-5; D ambiguous. Germline-derived CDR1 and CDR2 are SGHKS and YYEKEE (reference sequence). This CDR3 spans 14 amino acids. CDR3 sequence reads: CVSSLDGNSYEQYF. Here the CDR3 DNA reads TGTGTCAGCAGCTTGGATGGGAATTCCTACGAGCAGTACTTC. Full variable domain (outside the CDR3, taken from reference TRBV5-5 and TRBJ2-7): DAGVTQSPTHLIKTRGQQVTLRCSPISGHKSVSWYQQVLGQGPQFIFQYYEKEERGRGNFPDRFSARQFPNYSSELNVNALLLGDSALYLCVSSLDGNSYEQYFGPGTRLTVT.

The genes are TRBV10-2 and TRBJ1-1; TRBD1 aligns across 9 bases. The CDR3 runs to 14 residues. Germline trimming cut 10 bases from V and 1 base from J; bases unmatched to any gene: 7. Germline V gene lookup returns CDR1 WSHSY and CDR2 SAAADI. Written as DNA, the CDR3 is TGCGCCACCCAACAGGGGGCTGGGAACACTGAAGCTTTCTTT. Its protein is CATQQGAGNTEAFF.

This clonotype has ten or more counts. The gene calls are TRBV12-3 or TRBV12-4 and TRBJ1-2; 7 nucleotides agree with TRBD1. The ends lost 7 bases at V and 2 bases at J; junction bases unmatched: 10. The CDR3 covers 15 residues. The CDR3 bases are TGTGCCAGCAACGAGGGACAGAGGGGGAACTATGGCTACACCTTC. Translation: CASNEGQRGNYGYTF.

The CDR3 loop is CASSPNEYEQYF. In DNA form, the CDR3 reads TGTGCCAGCTCACCAAACGAATACGAGCAGTACTTC. The gene calls are TRBV18 and TRBJ2-7, with unresolved D. Germline CDR1 and CDR2: KGHSH and LQKENI. Trimming stripped 2 bases from V and 4 bases from J, with 6 bases between. The CDR3 length is 12 residues. Full variable domain (remainder filled in from reference TRBV18 and TRBJ2-7): NAGVMQNPRHLVRRRGQEARLRCSPMKGHSHVYWYRQLPEEGLKFMVYLQKENIIDESGMPKERFSAEFPKEGPSILRIQQVVRGDSAAYFCASSPNEYEQYFGPGTRLTVT.

This clonotype was observed at least ten times. The chain joins TRBV5-1 to TRBJ2-5; TRBD1 might be the D (5 bases). Trimming took 2 bases from V and 3 from J, leaving 11 bases between them. Germline V gives CDR1 SGHRS, CDR2 YFSETQ. This CDR3 contains 14 residues. The CDR3 sequence: CASSFLDNKETQYF. In DNA, the CDR3 is TGCGCCAGCAGCTTTTTGGACAACAAAGAGACCCAGTACTTC.

This clonotype was recorded many times. The rearrangement joins TRBV12-3 or TRBV12-4 to TRBJ2-5; 8 bases line up with TRBD1. The CDR3 is 15 amino acids. With V trimmed by 3 bases and J by 4 bases, 7 bases remained unmatched. CDR3 DNA: TGTGCCAGCAGTTTGTTGCAGGGGGCGCGAGAGACCCAGTACTTC. This translates into CASSLLQGARETQYF.

V is TRBV20-1 and J is TRBJ1-1, with D unclear. This CDR3 is built from 10 residues. Trimming took off 0 bases at V and 8 bases at J, with 4 bases between the two ends. CDR1 is DFQATT, CDR2 SNEGSKA, per germline (reference sequence). The CDR3 DNA reads TGCAGTGCTAGAGATTGGGAAGCTTTCTTT. Encoded protein: CSARDWEAFF.